The 29 T cell receptor beta chains below all came from one sample that was sequenced in a study of T-cell reconstitution after alpha-beta-depleted transplantation in children. Preparing the TCRbeta library involved the use of unique molecular identifiers. Via MiXCR, TCRdb re-called the PCR reads, giving one row per CDR3 protein. Altogether 700,000 to 950,000 distinct CDR3 sequences are present, approximately 15% being singletons, with the ten largest covering 5%. Specimen: PBMCs, mostly from graft donor cells, collected 360 days after TCRalphabeta/CD19-depleted stem cell transplant. The receptor set was obtained from a male patient aged 5 to 17 who had a stem cell transplant for acute lymphoblastic leukemia, so the T cells may come from the graft donor.

A few counts support this clonotype. The gene calls are TRBV2 and TRBJ2-5, with 14 bases aligning to TRBD2. Germline loops: CDR1 SNHLY, CDR2 FYNNEI. The ends lost 7 bases at V and 5 bases at J; junction bases unmatched: 15. This CDR3 spans 18 amino acids. The CDR3: CASNRRNWGLAGEETQYF. DNA for the CDR3: TGTGCCAGCAATCGCCGGAACTGGGGACTAGCGGGAGAGGAGACCCAGTACTTC.

This clonotype was observed at least ten times. The chain links TRBV6-6 to TRBJ2-2; D is unresolved. Trimming took off 2 bases at V and 7 bases at J, with 5 bases between the two ends. The CDR3 length is 12 residues. Germline CDR1 is MNHNY and CDR2 is SVGAGI (reference sequence). As DNA, the CDR3 is TGTGCCAGCAGTTACACGGTCGGGGAGCTGTTTTTT. Its protein product is CASSYTVGELFF.

The rearrangement links TRBV7-9 to TRBJ2-1, with 11 bases aligning to TRBD2. The CDR3 has 17 amino acids. The V gene's germline CDR1 is SEHNR and CDR2 FQNEAQ (reference sequence). After removal of 4 bases from V and 4 bases from J, the junction contained 9 bases not matched to a gene. The CDR3 protein is CASSSISGREIYNEQFF. The CDR3 region has the DNA TGTGCCAGCAGCTCAATTAGCGGGAGGGAGATATACAATGAGCAGTTCTTC.

This clonotype was detected a few times. The genes are TRBV7-2 and TRBJ2-7; D gene uncertain. Germline CDR1 reads SGHTA; CDR2 reads FQGNSA. The CDR3 runs to 17 residues. The V gene lost 3 bases and the J gene lost 0 bases, with 18 bases spanning the gap. CDR3 in DNA: TGTGCCAGCAGCTTCTATATGGGGATTGCCTTCTCCTACGAGCAGTACTTC. Its protein is CASSFYMGIAFSYEQYF.

There are a few counts of this clonotype. The chain has TRBV27 and TRBJ2-7; 8 positions match TRBD1. The CDR3 runs to 17 residues. V shed 2 bases, J shed 1 base, and the junction held 10 bases outside the gene matches. Germline CDR1 MNHEY, CDR2 SMNVEV (reference sequence). CDR3 residues: CASSLDPRTGNSYEQYF. The CDR3 region has the DNA TGTGCCAGCAGTTTAGACCCCCGGACAGGGAATTCCTACGAGCAGTACTTC.

The chain recombines TRBV7-2 with TRBJ1-1; D is ambiguous. CDR3 length: 13 residues. V was clipped by 1 base and J by 8 bases, with 11 bases between them. Germline-derived CDR1 and CDR2 are SGHTA and FQGNSA. The CDR3 DNA follows: TGTGCCAGCAGCTTAGTGGGAGGTCGGGAAGCTTTCTTT. Translating it yields CASSLVGGREAFF.

This clonotype was seen only a few times. The J gene is TRBJ1-5, the V gene TRBV27; D unclear. The CDR3 is 15 amino acids. V was shortened by 4 bases and J by 5 bases, with 15 bases between the two germline ends. CDR1 is MNHEY and CDR2 is SMNVEV in the germline V gene (reference sequence). CDR3 protein: CASSSTEALDQPQHF. The CDR3, as DNA: TGTGCCAGCAGTTCGACGGAGGCCCTTGATCAGCCCCAGCATTTT.

The chain uses TRBV6-2 or TRBV6-3 and TRBJ2-2; possible D gene TRBD2, 5 bases. Germline CDR1 reads MNHEY; CDR2 reads SVGEGT. The V end was cut by 7 bases, the J end by 0 bases, with 6 bases between. CDR3 length equals 13 residues. CDR3 nucleotide sequence: TGTGCCAGCAAAGCGGCGAACACCGGGGAGCTGTTTTTT. Protein product: CASKAANTGELFF.

CDR3 sequence: CASSSSELTDTQYF. In nucleotides, the CDR3 is TGCGCCAGCAGCTCCTCTGAGCTTACAGATACGCAGTATTTT. V and J are TRBV5-1 and TRBJ2-3; D gene uncertain. CDR3 length equals 14 residues. Germline-derived CDR1 and CDR2 are SGHRS and YFSETQ. With 3 bases removed from V and 3 bases from J, the gap between germline ends came to 11 bases.

This clonotype was observed a few times. This sequence joins TRBV4-1 and TRBJ2-5, with 8 bases matching TRBD2. CDR1 is MGHRA, CDR2 YSYEKL, per germline. This CDR3 has 16 residues. Trimming removed 0 bases from V and 5 bases from J; junction bases left unmatched: 8. Here the CDR3 reads CASSQDQGTGGETQYF. The CDR3 DNA follows: TGCGCCAGCAGCCAAGATCAGGGTACGGGGGGGGAGACCCAGTACTTC.

The genes are TRBV11-2 and TRBJ2-1; 11 bases map to TRBD2. With 4 bases clipped from V and 8 bases from J, the junction kept 7 bases outside the gene matches. The V gene's germline CDR1 is SGHAT and CDR2 FQNNGV. This CDR3 has 15 residues. The CDR3 loop reads CASSSTSGSSYEQFF. As DNA, the CDR3 is TGTGCCAGCAGCTCAACTAGCGGGAGCTCTTATGAGCAGTTCTTC.

This clonotype was seen a few times. V and J are TRBV7-8 and TRBJ2-7, with D perhaps matching TRBD1 (6 bases). This CDR3 region has 16 residues. Germline lookup yields CDR1 SGHVS and CDR2 FQNEAQ. With 4 bases removed from V and 2 bases from J, the gap between germline ends came to 18 bases. CDR3 region: CASSSGWTAETYEQYF. In DNA, the CDR3 is TGTGCCAGCAGCTCAGGATGGACAGCCGAGACCTACGAGCAGTACTTC.

The V call is TRBV7-2, the J call TRBJ2-5, with D possibly being TRBD2 (5 bases). Trimming stripped 5 bases from V and 5 bases from J, with 21 bases between. CDR1 and CDR2 from the germline V gene are SGHTA and FQGNSA. The CDR3 is 16 residues long. The CDR3 protein is CASSIVPGRVRETQYF. The CDR3 DNA reads TGTGCCAGCAGCATCGTCCCCGGGCGGGTTCGGGAGACCCAGTACTTC.

This clonotype was recorded at least ten times. The rearrangement links TRBV7-3 to TRBJ2-1, with 8 bases lining up with TRBD2. V lost 1 base, J lost 6 bases, and 5 bases stayed unmatched. This CDR3 is 15 amino acids long. In germline, CDR1 is SGHTA, CDR2 FQGTGA. CDR3 DNA: TGTGCCAGCAGCTTAATTGCGGGAGGACGCAATGAGCAGTTCTTC. Protein: CASSLIAGGRNEQFF.

This clonotype has just a few counts. CDR3 coding DNA: TGCAGCGCTTCGACGGATCTAGCGGGACCAGAGACCCAGTACTTC. It codes for CSASTDLAGPETQYF. This chain uses TRBV29-1 with TRBJ2-5; the match to TRBD2 covers 9 bases. Trimming removed 7 bases from V and 4 bases from J; junction bases left unmatched: 13. Germline V gives CDR1 SQVTM, CDR2 ANQGSEA. The CDR3 loop spans 15 amino acids.

This clonotype was picked up many times. The chain employs TRBV14 and TRBJ2-2; D not resolved. Per the germline V gene, CDR1 is SGHDN and CDR2 is FVKESK. V dropped 3 bases and J dropped 3 bases, with 8 bases sitting between them. The CDR3 is made up of 14 amino acids. The chain's CDR3 is CASSHQWHTGELFF. The CDR3 DNA sequence: TGTGCCAGCAGCCATCAGTGGCACACCGGGGAGCTGTTTTTT.

This clonotype was counted between two and nine times. CDR3 amino acids: CASSSINPGATNEKLFF. The DNA for the CDR3 is TGTGCCAGCAGCTCGATTAACCCAGGGGCAACTAATGAAAAACTGTTTTTT. This sequence joins TRBV11-2 and TRBJ1-4; TRBD1 is a possible D gene (6 bases). V was pared by 4 bases and J by 0 bases, with 15 bases between. In germline, CDR1 is SGHAT, CDR2 FQNNGV. The CDR3 covers 17 residues. Drawing the rest from reference TRBV11-2 and TRBJ1-4, the complete variable domain is EAGVAQSPRYKIIEKRQSVAFWCNPISGHATLYWYQQILGQGPKLLIQFQNNGVVDDSQLPKDRFSAERLKGVDSTLKIQPAKLEDSAVYLCASSSINPGATNEKLFFGSGTQLSVL.

This clonotype has ten or more counts. The V call is TRBV9, the J call TRBJ1-1; 8 nucleotides match TRBD1. There are 15 residues in the CDR3. V gave up 3 bases and J gave up 0 bases; unmatched junction bases: 4. Germline CDR1 is SGDLS and CDR2 is YYNGEE. The CDR3 DNA follows: TGTGCCAGCAGCGGAAGGACAGGGATGAACACTGAAGCTTTCTTT. Protein sequence: CASSGRTGMNTEAFF. Combining the CDR3 with reference TRBV9 and TRBJ1-1 gives the whole variable domain DSGVTQTPKHLITATGQRVTLRCSPRSGDLSVYWYQQSLDQGLQFLIQYYNGEERAKGNILERFSAQQFPDLHSELNLSSLELGDSALYFCASSGRTGMNTEAFFGQGTRLTVV.

In the case of this clonotype: Relative to the germline gene, one junction end is altered; a read error may explain this. The chain employs TRBV7-9 and TRBJ1-2; D is possibly TRBD1 (5 bases). Germline V lookup: CDR1 SEHNR, CDR2 FQNEAQ (reference sequence). This CDR3 is built from 15 residues. The CDR3 bases are TGTGCCAACAGCTTCGGCAGGGAGAATAACTATGGCTACACCTTC. It specifies CANSFGRENNYGYTF.

There are a few counts of this clonotype. The rearrangement uses TRBV6-2 or TRBV6-3 and TRBJ2-1, with D perhaps being TRBD1 or TRBD2 (5 bases each). This CDR3 comprises 16 residues. Germline V lookup: CDR1 MNHEY, CDR2 SVGEGT. The V end lost 1 base, the J end lost 8 bases, and 18 bases lay between the germline ends. The CDR3 sequence: CASSYYGGPARDEQFF. CDR3 in DNA: TGTGCCAGCAGTTACTATGGGGGACCCGCCCGCGATGAGCAGTTCTTC.

At least ten counts were recorded for this clonotype. The chain has TRBV29-1 and TRBJ2-7; TRBD1 aligns across 11 bases. V shed 6 bases and J 10 bases; nucleotides not matched to a gene: 5. Germline V CDR1 and CDR2: SQVTM, ANQGSEA. The CDR3 runs to 11 residues. The CDR3 bases are TGCAGCGTCGGGGACAGGGGGGCTCAGTACTTC. Residues: CSVGDRGAQYF.

The chain joins TRBV10-1 to TRBJ2-5, with D tentatively TRBD2 (5 bases). This CDR3 region has 14 residues. The ends were cut back, 1 base at V and 3 bases at J, with 9 bases in the middle. Germline V gives CDR1 WNHNN, CDR2 SYGVQD (reference sequence). CDR3 sequence: CASSEFTSEETQYF. The DNA of the CDR3 is TGCGCCAGCAGTGAGTTCACTAGTGAAGAGACCCAGTACTTC.

The genes are TRBV21-1 and TRBJ1-4; no check of the table's D call, TRBD1, against the DNA was made. TRBV21-1 is designated a pseudogene. This CDR3 region has 15 residues. This CDR3 reads CASSKLRRTGEKLFF. DNA for the CDR3: TGTGCCAGCAGCAAACTTAGAAGGACAGGGGAAAAACTGTTTTTT.

V gene TRBV7-9 combines with J gene TRBJ2-1, with D perhaps matching TRBD2 (6 bases). CDR3 length: 15 amino acids. Germline CDR1 SEHNR, CDR2 FQNEAQ (reference sequence). V was shortened by 3 bases and J by 0 bases, with 9 bases between the two germline ends. The CDR3 coding sequence is TGTGCCAGCAGCTTGGGACTCCTCTCCTACAATGAGCAGTTCTTC. Translation: CASSLGLLSYNEQFF.

The rearrangement links TRBV20-1 to TRBJ2-3; 11 bases agree with TRBD2. V lost 1 base, J lost 0 bases, and 15 bases stayed unmatched. The CDR3 spans 20 residues. Germline assignment: CDR1 DFQATT and CDR2 SNEGSKA (reference sequence). CDR3: CSARASSGLAGGSSTDTQYF. The CDR3 DNA reads as TGCAGTGCTAGAGCGTCATCAGGCCTAGCGGGAGGTAGCAGCACAGATACGCAGTATTTT.

The chain is built from TRBV11-2 and TRBJ2-7, with D uncertain. The CDR3 extends over 13 amino acids. Germline V gives CDR1 SGHAT, CDR2 FQNNGV. Deletions cut 1 base from V and 5 bases from J, with 9 bases between. The DNA for the CDR3 is TGTGCCAGCAGCTTAGGACGATCCCACGAGCAGTACTTC. It encodes CASSLGRSHEQYF.

The chain joins TRBV2 to TRBJ2-7; possible D gene TRBD2, 6 bases. This CDR3 contains 12 residues. The V end lost 9 bases, the J end lost 7 bases, and 16 bases lay between the germline ends. Germline CDR1 is SNHLY and CDR2 is FYNNEI. CDR3 nucleotides: TGTGCCAGTCGGGGCGGGGCTGGGGAGCAGTACTTC. This translates into CASRGGAGEQYF.

For this clonotype: At one boundary the junction diverges from the germline segment, which might be a read error. The gene calls are TRBV18 and TRBJ2-7, with D perhaps matching TRBD1 or TRBD2 (5 bases each). The CDR3 has 12 amino acids. Per the germline V gene, CDR1 is KGHSH and CDR2 is LQKENI. This CDR3 reads CASSTGTIERYF. The CDR3 DNA reads TGTGCCAGCTCAACCGGGACCATCGAGCGGTACTTC. Based on the CDR3 plus reference TRBV18 and TRBJ2-7, the full variable domain is NAGVMQNPRHLVRRRGQEARLRCSPMKGHSHVYWYRQLPEEGLKFMVYLQKENIIDESGMPKERFSAEFPKEGPSILRIQQVVRGDSAAYFCASSTGTIERYFGPGTRLTVT.

A few counts support this clonotype. V usage is TRBV10-3 and J usage is TRBJ2-5, with D perhaps TRBD2 (5 bases). Trimming took off 0 bases at V and 1 base at J, with 6 bases between the two ends. This CDR3 contains 14 residues. Germline CDR1 ENHRY, CDR2 SYGVKD. The CDR3 nucleotides are TGTGCCATCAGTGAGTCAGCGGTCCAAGAGACCCAGTACTTC. This encodes CAISESAVQETQYF.